Listed below are T cell receptor beta chains from one sample, sequenced in a study of cytomegalovirus exposure and HLA in healthy donors. Some clones are missing from TCRdb's copy, which holds only in-frame ones; the method was immunoSEQ multiplex PCR. In the table there are about 150,000 clones, 74% of which are singletons. Sequencing input: PBMCs. The receptors originated from a man aged 25 to 40 in good health and CMV-seronegative. Each CDR3 is given with its conserved first and last residue. The D gene is left open where the match is weak. A row's size may be missing; if present it is once, few, many or a size class.

D gene: TRBD1; clone size: .; J gene: TRBJ1-4; V gene: TRBV4-3; CDR3 protein: CASSQATGTNEKLFF; CDR3 DNA: TGCGCCAGCAGCCAGGCGACAGGGACTAATGAAAAACTGTTTTTT
D gene: .; clone size: .; J gene: TRBJ2-5; V gene: TRBV5-1; CDR3 protein: CASSLVAGETQYF; CDR3 DNA: TGCGCCAGCAGCTTGGTGGCTGGCGAGACCCAGTACTTC
D gene: TRBD1; clone size: .; J gene: TRBJ2-1; V gene: TRBV2; CDR3 protein: CASSEFKGAGNEQFF; CDR3 DNA: TGTGCCAGCAGTGAATTTAAGGGGGCGGGTAATGAGCAGTTCTTC
D gene: TRBD2; clone size: .; J gene: TRBJ2-7; V gene: TRBV6-5; CDR3 protein: CASSYSASGVFSEQYF; CDR3 DNA: TGTGCCAGCAGTTACTCGGCTAGCGGGGTCTTCTCCGAGCAGTACTTC
D gene: .; clone size: few; J gene: TRBJ2-3; V gene: TRBV21-1; CDR3 protein: CASSKERRTDTQYF; CDR3 DNA: TGTGCCAGCAGCAAAGAGAGGAGGACAGATACGCAGTATTTT
D gene: TRBD1; clone size: .; J gene: TRBJ1-5; V gene: TRBV2; CDR3 protein: CASRRGTGQNQPQHF; CDR3 DNA: TGTGCCAGCAGACGCGGGACAGGTCAAAATCAGCCCCAGCATTTT
D gene: TRBD1; clone size: .; J gene: TRBJ2-3; V gene: TRBV15; CDR3 protein: CATSPSGDRGTDTQYF; CDR3 DNA: TGTGCCACCAGCCCAAGTGGGGACAGGGGCACAGATACGCAGTATTTT
D gene: .; clone size: once; J gene: TRBJ2-7; V gene: TRBV18; CDR3 protein: CASSPPSRYEQYF; CDR3 DNA: TGTGCCAGCTCACCGCCGTCGAGGTACGAGCAGTACTTC
D gene: .; clone size: once; J gene: TRBJ1-1; V gene: TRBV7-3; CDR3 protein: CASSFSGDTEAFF; CDR3 DNA: TGTGCCAGCAGCTTTTCAGGGGACACTGAAGCTTTCTTT
D gene: TRBD1; clone size: .; J gene: TRBJ1-1; V gene: TRBV19; CDR3 protein: CASSTRTGGGTEAFF; CDR3 DNA: TGTGCCAGTAGTACACGGACAGGGGGCGGTACTGAAGCTTTCTTT
D gene: .; clone size: .; J gene: TRBJ1-2; V gene: TRBV28; CDR3 protein: CATRTTNYGYTF; CDR3 DNA: TGTGCCACCCGGACAACGAACTATGGCTACACCTTC
D gene: .; clone size: .; J gene: TRBJ2-1; V gene: TRBV12-5; CDR3 protein: CASGFSPRGRYNEQFF; CDR3 DNA: TGTGCTAGTGGTTTTTCCCCGCGGGGGCGTTACAATGAGCAGTTCTTC
D gene: .; clone size: few; J gene: TRBJ2-7; V gene: TRBV10-3; CDR3 protein: CAISEGSSYEQYF; CDR3 DNA: TGTGCCATCAGTGAGGGCAGTTCCTACGAGCAGTACTTC
D gene: .; clone size: few; J gene: TRBJ1-1; V gene: TRBV5-1; CDR3 protein: CASSLGAVDTEAFF; CDR3 DNA: TGCGCCAGCAGCTTGGGGGCAGTGGACACTGAAGCTTTCTTT
D gene: TRBD2; clone size: few; J gene: TRBJ2-3; V gene: TRBV7-3; CDR3 protein: CASSLGTSGGADTQYF; CDR3 DNA: TGTGCCAGCAGCTTAGGGACTAGCGGGGGGGCAGATACGCAGTATTTT
D gene: TRBD1; clone size: .; J gene: TRBJ1-2; V gene: TRBV15; CDR3 protein: CATSRVSDRDYGYTF; CDR3 DNA: TGTGCCACCAGCAGAGTCTCGGACAGGGACTATGGCTACACCTTC
D gene: .; clone size: few; J gene: TRBJ1-1; V gene: TRBV29-1; CDR3 protein: CSVEDFTGRGEAFF; CDR3 DNA: TGCAGCGTTGAAGATTTTACAGGGAGGGGGGAAGCTTTCTTT
D gene: .; clone size: .; J gene: TRBJ1-3; V gene: TRBV28; CDR3 protein: CASRGVRNTIYF; CDR3 DNA: TGTGCCAGCAGAGGGGTGAGAAACACCATATATTTT
D gene: .; clone size: .; J gene: TRBJ2-7; V gene: TRBV28; CDR3 protein: CASSARSSLVEQYF; CDR3 DNA: TGTGCCAGCAGTGCGAGGTCGTCTTTGGTCGAGCAGTACTTC
D gene: TRBD1; clone size: few; J gene: TRBJ1-5; V gene: TRBV19; CDR3 protein: CASSNRQGGYSNQPQHF; CDR3 DNA: TGTGCCAGTAGCAACCGACAGGGAGGATATAGCAATCAGCCCCAGCATTTT
D gene: .; clone size: .; J gene: TRBJ1-1; V gene: TRBV5-4; CDR3 protein: CASSFEANTEAFF; CDR3 DNA: TGTGCCAGCAGCTTCGAGGCCAACACTGAAGCTTTCTTT
D gene: .; clone size: .; J gene: TRBJ2-5; V gene: TRBV4-1; CDR3 protein: CASSQDRDQETQYF; CDR3 DNA: TGCGCCAGCAGCCAAGACAGGGACCAAGAGACCCAGTACTTC